The present T cell receptor beta chain was sequenced within a study of beta chain features in type 1 diabetes. cDNA synthesis used the whole RNA isolate, giving expressed TCRB sequences. Clones were read by immunoSEQ multiplex PCR, and TCRdb kept only the in-frame ones, dropping some. The profile shows hundreds of thousands of clones, roughly a sixth of them singletons. Researchers reported sorting CD4+ naive, central memory, regulatory and stem cell-like memory cells via CD45RO/CCR7/CD25/CD127/CD95/CD27. Sorting produced populations that all topped 95% purity. The V and J ends lost 6 bases and 3 bases respectively, with 6 bases between them. Germline V gives CDR1 DFQATT, CDR2 SNEGSKA (reference sequence). The CDR3 covers 10 residues.

This clonotype originated in a man aged 18 to 29 in good health. The chain has TRBV20-1 and TRBJ2-7; possible D gene TRBD2, 6 bases. What was sequenced was naive CD4+ T cells from blood. The CDR3 coding sequence is TGCAGTGCCGGGGGCTACGAGCAGTACTTC. Its translation: CSAGGYEQYF.